Detailed here is one TCR beta chain. V lost 5 bases and J lost 0, with 12 bases in between. The V gene's germline CDR1 is SGHVS and CDR2 FNYEAQ. The CDR3 has 15 residues. Repertoires were generated with immunoSEQ multiplex PCR, while TCRdb's copy carries only in-frame clones and drops some. The sample lists about 72,000 clones, roughly 91% occurring once. This sample is part of a study of PD-1 blockade in classical Hodgkin lymphoma. Relapse after autologous stem cell transplantation occurred in every patient, and brentuximab vedotin exposure varied. This TCR derives from a human donor with classical Hodgkin lymphoma. This chain uses TRBV7-6 with TRBJ2-3, with D hard to call. This material consisted of peripheral blood mononuclear cells (PBMCs), taken at baseline. CDR3 sequence: CASSRFDGSTDTQYF. DNA of the CDR3: TGTGCCAGCAGCCGTTTCGACGGGAGCACAGATACGCAGTATTTT. Full variable domain (rest looked up from reference TRBV7-6 and TRBJ2-3): GAGVSQSPRYKVTKRGQDVALRCDPISGHVSLYWYRQALGQGPEFLTYFNYEAQQDKSGLPNDRFSAERPEGSISTLTIQRTEQRDSAMYRCASSRFDGSTDTQYFGPGTRLTVL.